This T cell receptor (beta chain) was identified during a study of blood T cell repertoires in COVID-19. Study overall: Samples of COVID-19 (acute and convalescent) were obtained from the United States, Italy and Spain. PBMCs, B-cell-depleted T cells, or T cells provided the cDNA or gDNA that made up the material.

The CDR3 extends over 16 amino acids. CDR1 is SNHLY and CDR2 is FYNNEI in the germline V gene. V gave up 3 bases and J gave up 2 bases, with 15 bases separating them. Study processing details: Estimation of nucleated cell counts was performed using reference gene primer amplification. The method was immunoSEQ multiplex PCR; TCRdb's version includes in-frame clones alone and lacks a portion of them. V, J and clone size are those of that table, while D and trimming were read from the DNA. The data contain more than 110,000 clones, more than 70% of them singletons. The rearrangement joins TRBV2 to TRBJ2-3; D perhaps matches TRBD2 (6 bases). Sequenced sample: peripheral blood. The sequence derives from a man in his fifties or sixties with active or convalescent COVID-19. CDR3 region: CASSDGWGGYTDTQYF. The CDR3 nucleotides read TGTGCCAGCAGTGACGGATGGGGAGGTTACACAGATACGCAGTATTTT.